This T cell receptor (beta chain) was identified in a study of neurological immune-mediated disorders. This clonotype occurred many times. The antigen is unknown. Study conclusions and caveats: Among 34 multiple sclerosis patients, 18 had repertoires that phylogenetic grouping placed in one related-CDR3 cluster, a possible signature.

5'RACE employing 10-nucleotide random UMIs yielded the cDNA. TCRdb ran MiXCR on the 5' RACE reads and lists one entry per CDR3 protein. The sample comprises more than 40,000 distinct CDR3 sequences, roughly 3% of which are singletons, and roughly 16% rests with the top ten. Source material: PBMCs. The clonotype comes from a woman aged 45-59 years with multiple sclerosis.

The CDR3: CASSLRTGEGVTDTQYF. CDR3 nucleotide sequence: TGCGCCAGCAGCTTGAGGACAGGGGAGGGGGTTACAGATACGCAGTATTTT. The J gene is TRBJ2-3, the V gene TRBV5-1; 9 bases are a match to TRBD1. The germline CDR1 and CDR2 sequences are SGHRS and YFSETQ. This CDR3 is 17 amino acids long. V shed 1 base and J 3 bases; nucleotides not matched to a gene: 9. The variable domain in full, with the rest retrieved from reference TRBV5-1 and TRBJ2-3, is KAGVTQTPRYLIKTRGQQVTLSCSPISGHRSVSWYQQTPGQGLQFLFEYFSETQRNKGNFPGRFSGRQFSNSRSEMNVSTLELGDSALYLCASSLRTGEGVTDTQYFGPGTRLTVL.